This entry lists 3 T cell receptor beta chains sequenced from one sample in a study of shared clonotypes between healthy human individuals. Assay used: immunoSEQ multiplex PCR; TCRdb lists only in-frame clones, some missing. The top ten clones hold approximately 12% of a sample with about 490,000 clones, 79% of them seen once. The sample consisted of PBMCs. Receptor source: a woman aged 40 to 49 in good health. Some clones in this sample may be carry-over from other donors' samples.

V is TRBV2 and J is TRBJ1-2, with 7 bases lining up with TRBD1. CDR3 length: 16 amino acids. Germline V gene data show CDR1 as SNHLY and CDR2 as FYNNEI. Unmatched junction bases numbered 6, after V lost 2 bases and J lost 0 bases. The chain's CDR3 is CASSERDSYPNYGYTF. CDR3 nucleotide sequence: TGTGCCAGCAGTGAAAGGGACAGTTACCCTAACTATGGCTACACCTTC.

This chain uses TRBV6-5 with TRBJ2-1; D gene unclear. This CDR3 region has 13 residues. Trimming took off 2 bases at V and 6 bases at J, with 8 bases between the two ends. Germline loops: CDR1 MNHEY, CDR2 SVGAGI. The CDR3 spells CASSYRDGNEQFF. CDR3 DNA sequence: TGTGCCAGCAGTTACAGGGATGGCAATGAGCAGTTCTTC.

The chain has TRBV5-1 and TRBJ2-1; 9 nucleotides align to TRBD2. V gave up 6 bases and J gave up 7 bases; unmatched junction bases: 8. The CDR3 covers 14 residues. Germline V lookup: CDR1 SGHRS, CDR2 YFSETQ. This CDR3 is CASTTGTSINEQFF. Here the CDR3 DNA reads TGCGCCAGCACAACCGGGACTAGCATAAATGAGCAGTTCTTC. The complete variable domain, with remaining parts taken from reference TRBV5-1 and TRBJ2-1, reads KAGVTQTPRYLIKTRGQQVTLSCSPISGHRSVSWYQQTPGQGLQFLFEYFSETQRNKGNFPGRFSGRQFSNSRSEMNVSTLELGDSALYLCASTTGTSINEQFFGPGTRLTVL.